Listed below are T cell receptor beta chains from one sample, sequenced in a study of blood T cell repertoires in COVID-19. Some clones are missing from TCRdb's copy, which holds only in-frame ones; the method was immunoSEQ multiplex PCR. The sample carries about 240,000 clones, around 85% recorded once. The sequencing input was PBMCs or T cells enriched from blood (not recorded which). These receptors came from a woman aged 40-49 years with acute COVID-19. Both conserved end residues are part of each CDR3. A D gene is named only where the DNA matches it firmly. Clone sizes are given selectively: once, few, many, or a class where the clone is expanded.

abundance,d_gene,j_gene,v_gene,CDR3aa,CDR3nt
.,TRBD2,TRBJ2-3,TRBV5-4,CASSFVFGTSGTDTQYF,TGTGCCAGCAGCTTCGTTTTCGGGACTAGCGGCACAGATACGCAGTATTTT
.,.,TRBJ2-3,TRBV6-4,CASSLSGGKDTQYF,TGTGCCAGCAGTTTATCTGGGGGGAAGGATACGCAGTATTTT
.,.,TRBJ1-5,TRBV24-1,CATSGGSNQPQHF,TGTGCCACCAGTGGCGGTAGCAATCAGCCCCAGCATTTT
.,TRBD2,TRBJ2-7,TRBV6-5,CASVISGSHEQYF,TGTGCCAGCGTGATTAGCGGGAGTCACGAGCAGTACTTC
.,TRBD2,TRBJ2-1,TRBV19,CASSITSGDNEQFF,TGTGCCAGTAGTATCACTAGCGGGGACAATGAGCAGTTCTTC
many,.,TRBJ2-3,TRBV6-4,CASSEGSGGTDTQYF,TGTGCCAGCAGTGAAGGGTCCGGGGGCACAGATACGCAGTATTTT
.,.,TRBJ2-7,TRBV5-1,CASSLDRSTYEQYF,TGCGCCAGCAGCCTTGACAGGAGCACCTACGAGCAGTACTTC
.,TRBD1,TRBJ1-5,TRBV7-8,CASSLGRGRRNQPQHF,TGTGCCAGCAGCTTGGGCAGGGGGCGACGCAATCAGCCCCAGCATTTT
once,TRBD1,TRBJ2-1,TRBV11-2,CASSQRTGLQFF,TGTGCCAGCAGCCAAAGGACAGGGTTACAATTCTTC
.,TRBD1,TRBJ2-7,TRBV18,CASSRTGLSYEQYF,TGTGCCAGCTCACGGACAGGTCTCTCCTACGAGCAGTACTTC
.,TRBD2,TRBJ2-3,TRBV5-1,CASSTSSGRDTQYF,TGCGCCAGCAGTACGTCTAGCGGGAGAGATACGCAGTATTTT
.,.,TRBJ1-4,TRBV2,CASSGLGLQSEKLFF,TGTGCCAGCAGTGGGTTAGGCCTACAGAGTGAAAAACTGTTTTTT
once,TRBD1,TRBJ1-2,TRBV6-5,CASSTTGGAKYGYTF,TGTGCCAGCAGTACGACAGGGGGCGCTAAGTATGGCTACACCTTC
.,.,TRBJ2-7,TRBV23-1,CASSQLRPSYEQYF,TGCGCCAGCAGTCAATTGCGGCCTTCCTACGAGCAGTACTTC
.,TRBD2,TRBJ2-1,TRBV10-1,CASSVPPALTGTSPNEQFF,TGCGCCAGCAGTGTCCCTCCGGCCCTAACCGGGACTAGTCCGAATGAGCAGTTCTTC
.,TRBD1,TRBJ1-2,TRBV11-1,CASSLATPTGEANYGYTF,TGTGCCAGCAGCTTAGCAACACCGACAGGGGAGGCTAACTATGGCTACACCTTC
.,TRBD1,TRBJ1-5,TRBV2,CASSEDRGNQPQHF,TGTGCCAGCAGTGAAGACAGGGGAAATCAGCCCCAGCATTTT
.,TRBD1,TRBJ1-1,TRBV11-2,CASTLTGEGTEAFF,TGTGCCAGCACCCTGACAGGGGAAGGGACTGAAGCTTTCTTT
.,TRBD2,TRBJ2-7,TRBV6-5,CASRPSGVLDEQYF,TGTGCCAGCAGACCTAGCGGAGTGTTGGATGAGCAGTACTTC
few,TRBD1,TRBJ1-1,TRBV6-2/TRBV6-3,CASSHYSTGQNTEAFF,TGTGCCAGCAGTCACTACTCGACAGGGCAGAACACTGAAGCTTTCTTT
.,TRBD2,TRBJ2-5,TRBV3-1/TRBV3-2,CASSQDRLAGEETQYF,TGTGCCAGCAGCCAAGATCGACTAGCGGGAGAAGAGACCCAGTACTTC
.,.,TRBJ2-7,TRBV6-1,CASSERDSSSYEQYF,TGTGCCAGCAGTGAAAGAGACAGTAGCTCCTACGAGCAGTACTTC
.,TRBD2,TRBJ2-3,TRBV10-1,CASSESKREGTDTQYF,TGCGCCAGCAGTGAGTCCAAGCGGGAGGGCACAGATACGCAGTATTTT
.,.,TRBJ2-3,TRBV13,CASSLNRITDTQYF,TGTGCCAGCAGCTTGAACAGGATTACAGATACGCAGTATTTT
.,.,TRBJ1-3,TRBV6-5,CASTLYGSGNTIYF,TGTGCCAGCACCTTATACGGCTCTGGAAACACCATATATTTT
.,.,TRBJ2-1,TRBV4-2,CASSQGVSPESSYNEQFF,TGTGCCAGCAGCCAAGGGGTTAGCCCTGAGAGCTCCTACAATGAGCAGTTCTTC
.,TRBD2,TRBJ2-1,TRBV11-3,CASSPEAPGGRGDEQFF,TGTGCCAGCAGCCCCGAGGCACCCGGCGGGAGGGGCGATGAGCAGTTCTTC
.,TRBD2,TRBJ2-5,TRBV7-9,CASSLGREAKETQYF,TGTGCCAGCAGCTTAGGACGGGAGGCCAAAGAGACCCAGTACTTC
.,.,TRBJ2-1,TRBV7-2,CASSLRLTGYEQFF,TGTGCCAGCAGCTTAAGGTTGACCGGGTATGAGCAGTTCTTC
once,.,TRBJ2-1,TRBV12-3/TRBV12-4,CASRRSGGNEQFF,TGTGCCAGCAGACGTAGCGGAGGAAATGAGCAGTTCTTC
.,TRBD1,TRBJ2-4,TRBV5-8,CASSYFTGQGFNIQYF,TGTGCCAGCAGCTATTTTACGGGACAGGGCTTTAACATTCAGTACTTC
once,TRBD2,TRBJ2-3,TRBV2,CATNTASGRAHATDTQYF,TGTGCCACCAACACAGCTAGCGGGAGGGCCCACGCCACAGATACGCAGTATTTT
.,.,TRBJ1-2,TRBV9,CASSVSGWSDYGYTF,TGTGCCAGCAGCGTATCCGGATGGAGCGACTATGGCTACACCTTC
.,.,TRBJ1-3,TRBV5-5,CASSLSGWESLNTIYF,TGTGCCAGCAGCTTATCCGGATGGGAGAGTTTAAACACCATATATTTT
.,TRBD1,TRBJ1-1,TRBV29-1,CSVERQGAEAFF,TGCAGCGTTGAACGACAGGGCGCTGAAGCTTTCTTT
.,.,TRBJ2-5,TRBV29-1,CSVAGTRMETQYF,TGCAGCGTTGCTGGTACTAGAATGGAGACCCAGTACTTC
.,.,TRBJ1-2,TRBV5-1,CASSFTGDYGYTF,TGCGCCAGCAGCTTCACAGGCGACTATGGCTACACCTTC
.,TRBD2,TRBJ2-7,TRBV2,CASSEPDSGSYPYEQCF,TGTGCCAGCAGTGAACCCGATAGCGGGAGCTACCCCTACGAGCAGTGCTTC
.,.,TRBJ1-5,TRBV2,CASSAKTGPVQPQHF,TGTGCCAGCAGTGCGAAGACAGGTCCCGTTCAGCCCCAGCATTTT
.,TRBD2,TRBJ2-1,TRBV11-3,CASSLDRASGIEQFF,TGTGCCAGCAGCTTAGATCGGGCTAGCGGGATTGAGCAGTTCTTC
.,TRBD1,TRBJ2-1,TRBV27,CASRRQGENEQFF,TGTGCCAGCCGTAGACAGGGGGAAAATGAGCAGTTCTTC
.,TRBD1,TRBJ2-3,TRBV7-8,CASSSRTGGTDTQYF,TGTGCCAGCAGCTCCAGGACAGGGGGCACAGATACGCAGTATTTT
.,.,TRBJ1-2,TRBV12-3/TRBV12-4,CASRGGYGYTF,TGTGCCAGCAGAGGGGGCTATGGCTACACCTTC
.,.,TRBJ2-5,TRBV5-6,CASTGQETQYF,TGTGCCAGCACCGGCCAAGAGACCCAGTACTTC
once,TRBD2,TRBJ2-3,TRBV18,CASSPLGVRGRSTDTQYF,TGTGCCAGCTCACCACTCGGCGTCCGCGGGAGAAGCACAGATACGCAGTATTTT
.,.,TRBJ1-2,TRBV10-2,CASTAGRGGLNYGYTF,TGCGCCAGCACGGCCGGGCGGGGGGGTTTGAACTATGGCTACACCTTC
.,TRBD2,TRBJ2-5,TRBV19,CASSISAGEVETQYF,TGTGCCAGTAGTATATCGGCGGGAGAGGTAGAGACCCAGTACTTC
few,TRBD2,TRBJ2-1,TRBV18,CASSQRGGLAGGGSYNEQFF,TGTGCCAGCTCACAAAGAGGGGGACTAGCGGGAGGAGGATCCTACAATGAGCAGTTCTTC
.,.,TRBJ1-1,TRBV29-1,CSVEQVNTEAFF,TGCAGCGTTGAACAGGTGAACACTGAAGCTTTCTTT
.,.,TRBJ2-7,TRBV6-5,CASSLGDTAGEQYF,TGTGCCAGCAGCTTAGGGGATACCGCCGGGGAGCAGTACTTC
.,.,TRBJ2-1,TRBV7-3,CASSSSTSGEQFF,TGTGCCAGCAGCTCCTCAACCAGCGGAGAGCAGTTCTTC
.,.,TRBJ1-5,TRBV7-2,CASSFGIQPQHF,TGTGCCAGCAGCTTCGGGATTCAGCCCCAGCATTTT
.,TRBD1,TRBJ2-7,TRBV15,CATSGWTGLTYEQYF,TGTGCCACCAGCGGCTGGACAGGGCTTACCTACGAGCAGTACTTC
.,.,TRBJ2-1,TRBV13,CASSLAGGEQFF,TGTGCCAGCAGCTTAGCGGGTGGCGAGCAGTTCTTC